Below, 8 T cell receptor beta chains from the same sample are listed, as sequenced in a study of regulatory T cells in long-lasting Graves disease. Time point given: newly diagnosed GD, antithyroid drugs for less than 3 months. Scientists built the TCR library using RNA that was extracted from PBMCs. Construction of the TCR beta libraries employed iRepertoire HTBI primers in conjunction with Arm-PCR of CDR3 regions. TCRdb re-analysed the multiplex PCR reads in MiXCR, keeping a single row per CDR3 protein. The data contain around 450,000 distinct CDR3 sequences, under 15% of them singletons. The sample was also linked to a second study, of T cells in Graves' hyperthyroidism and ophthalmopathy.

Sequenced material: peripheral blood mononuclear cells (PBMCs), taken at new diagnosis, from a patient treated with antithyroid drugs. The receptors derive from a woman in her 30s with Graves disease.

This clonotype was observed at least ten times. Its ends do not fully match the called genes, so a read error is possible. This sequence joins TRBV3-1 and TRBJ2-7, with 8 nucleotides matching TRBD1. The CDR3 totals 15 residues. Germline values: CDR1 LGHDT, CDR2 YNNKEL (reference sequence). In nucleotides, the CDR3 is TGTGCCAGCAGCCAAGAACTAGGGCAGGGGGCTATCAGGATCTTC. Translated: CASSQELGQGAIRIF.

Comment on this clonotype: This may arise from a read error, as a much more abundant clone is one base away. The V gene is TRBV6-1, the J gene TRBJ2-5; the D is unclear. V shed 5 bases and J shed 1 base, with 11 bases lying between them. CDR1 and CDR2 from the germline V gene are MNHNS and SASEGT. The CDR3 has 14 residues. This chain's CDR3 is CASSTLTTQETQYF. In DNA form, the CDR3 reads TGTGCCAGCAGTACCCTGACAACCCAAGAGACCCAGTACTTC.

This clonotype showed up many times. J is TRBJ1-3 and V is TRBV6-1; D is perhaps TRBD1 (5 bases). Germline loops: CDR1 MNHNS, CDR2 SASEGT. Trimming cost V 5 bases and J 0 bases, with 11 bases left between them. This CDR3 spans 15 amino acids. Written as DNA, the CDR3 is TGTGCCAGCAGTCGTTCAGGGTACTCTGGAAACACCATATATTTT. It translates to CASSRSGYSGNTIYF.

This clonotype was seen more than once but under ten times. This rearrangement joins TRBV10-1 to TRBJ2-1; perhaps TRBD1 as D (5 bases). The CDR3 is 14 amino acids. Per the germline V gene, CDR1 is WNHNN and CDR2 is SYGVQD (reference sequence). The V and J ends lost 4 bases and 2 bases respectively, with 9 bases between them. The CDR3 loop is CASSAGSTYNEQFF. CDR3 DNA sequence: TGCGCCAGCAGTGCAGGGTCAACCTACAATGAGCAGTTCTTC.

This clonotype was counted many times. This chain links TRBV11-2 with TRBJ1-1; 8 bases agree with TRBD1. This CDR3 is built from 13 residues. Per the germline V gene, CDR1 is SGHAT and CDR2 is FQNNGV. The ends lost 1 base at V and 10 bases at J; junction bases unmatched: 5. CDR3 coding DNA: TGTGCCAGCAGCTTAGGGAGACAGGGGACAGCTTTCTTT. Encoded protein: CASSLGRQGTAFF.

This clonotype has a count of ten or more. This rearrangement joins TRBV12-3 or TRBV12-4 to TRBJ2-1; D is unclear. There are 16 residues in the CDR3. The V gene lost 1 base and the J gene lost 0 bases, with 10 bases spanning the gap. The CDR3, as DNA: TGTGCCAGCAGTTTAGTAGCCCCAAGCTCCTACAATGAGCAGTTCTTC. Translation: CASSLVAPSSYNEQFF.

This clonotype occurred a few times. The chain carries TRBV15 and TRBJ2-7, with D possibly being TRBD2 (5 bases). The CDR3 is made up of 15 amino acids. The V gene's germline CDR1 is LNHNV and CDR2 YYDKDF (reference sequence). The V and J ends lost 1 base and 3 bases respectively, with 13 bases between them. The CDR3 DNA follows: TGTGCCACCAGCAGAGTCACGGGGAACTTCTACGAGCAGTACTTC. Translation gives CATSRVTGNFYEQYF. Full variable domain (remainder filled in from reference TRBV15 and TRBJ2-7): DAMVIQNPRYQVTQFGKPVTLSCSQTLNHNVMYWYQQKSSQAPKLLFHYYDKDFNNEADTPDNFQSRRPNTSFCFLDIRSPGLGDTAMYLCATSRVTGNFYEQYFGPGTRLTVT.

This clonotype was observed at least ten times. This sequence joins TRBV2 and TRBJ1-5, with D unclear. Trimming shortened V by 4 bases and J by 0 bases, and 13 bases separated the two germline ends. This CDR3 contains 16 residues. The germline CDR1 and CDR2 sequences are SNHLY and FYNNEI. Here the CDR3 DNA reads TGTGCCAGCAGTGGGGATGATTGGGATAGCAATCAGCCCCAGCATTTT. Translating gives CASSGDDWDSNQPQHF. Supplemented by reference TRBV2 and TRBJ1-5, the full variable domain reads EPEVTQTPSHQVTQMGQEVILRCVPISNHLYFYWYRQILGQKVEFLVSFYNNEISEKSEIFDDQFSVERPDGSNFTLKIRSTKLEDSAMYFCASSGDDWDSNQPQHFGDGTRLSIL.